Listed below are T cell receptor beta chains from one sample, sequenced in a study of T cell repertoires in cytomegalovirus infection. Their antigen targets remain unknown. TCRdb itself ran the reads through MiXCR, one entry per CDR3 protein. The sample consists of fewer than 650,000 distinct CDR3 sequences, roughly 43% of them appearing once. Source: cultured PBMCs, taken from culture after CMV antigen stimulation. These receptors were obtained from a human donor in good health (CMV status not recorded). Some clones in this sample may be carry-over from other donors' samples. The CDR3 runs from the conserved cysteine through the conserved F or W. The D gene is left open where the match is weak. A clone size is listed for some rows: how often the clone was seen (once, few, many), or a class if it is expanded.

d_gene,j_gene,v_gene,abundance,len,CDR3nt,CDR3aa
.,TRBJ1-1,TRBV12-3/TRBV12-4,few,13,TGTGCCAGCAGTCCCAGACCGTGGGGTGAAGCTTTCTTT,CASSPRPWGEAFF
.,TRBJ1-1,TRBV7-2,.,16,TGTGCCAGCAGCCCCGAGCCCGCGAGGGTCACACTGAGAGCTTTCTTT,CASSPEPARVTLRAFF
.,TRBJ1-5,TRBV3-1,.,15,TGTGCCAGCAGCCCCCGTTGGGGTAGCAATCAGCCCCAGCATTTT,CASSPRWGSNQPQHF
TRBD2,TRBJ2-3,TRBV10-3,.,16,TGTGCCATCAGTGCGGGAGGGACTTCTAGCACAGATACGCAGTATTTT,CAISAGGTSSTDTQYF
.,TRBJ1-2,TRBV27,.,15,TGTGCCAGCAGTTTATACGGCGAGGGGGACTATGGCTACACCTTC,CASSLYGEGDYGYTF
TRBD1,TRBJ2-3,TRBV6-1,.,14,TGTGCCAGCAGAAAAACAGGGGGCACAGATACGCAGTATTTT,CASRKTGGTDTQYF
TRBD1,TRBJ1-4,TRBV20-1,.,14,TGCAGTGCCGAGGACACAGGGGATGATGAAAAACTGTTTTTT,CSAEDTGDDEKLFF
TRBD1,TRBJ1-5,TRBV6-2/TRBV6-3,.,15,TGTGCCAGCCTACCCTGGGACAGGGGGGATCAGCCCCAGCATTTT,CASLPWDRGDQPQHF
TRBD2,TRBJ2-5,TRBV7-9,few,18,TGTGCCAGCAGCACCCGACGACTAGCGGGGGCGACGCAAGAGACCCAGTACTTC,CASSTRRLAGATQETQYF
TRBD2,TRBJ2-3,TRBV29-1,.,13,TGCAGCGCCCGACATAGCGGGGGAGATACGCAGTATTTT,CSARHSGGDTQYF
.,TRBJ1-1,TRBV7-8,once,13,TGTGCCAGCAGCAACCCAGGCGGAGGCGAAGCTTTCTTT,CASSNPGGGEAFF
.,TRBJ2-3,TRBV19,once,13,TGTGCCAGTAGTATAGATCTGTATAACACGCAGTATTTT,CASSIDLYNTQYF
.,TRBJ1-2,TRBV11-2,.,12,TGTGCCAGCAGCCACCGATTAGATGGCTACACCTTC,CASSHRLDGYTF
TRBD2,TRBJ2-3,TRBV4-1,.,17,TGCGCCAGCAGCCAACTCACTAGCGGGAAGTTTGGAAATACGCAGTATTTT,CASSQLTSGKFGNTQYF
.,TRBJ2-3,TRBV7-9,few,14,TGTGCCAGCAGCTCGACTAGGACCACAGATACGCAGTATTTT,CASSSTRTTDTQYF